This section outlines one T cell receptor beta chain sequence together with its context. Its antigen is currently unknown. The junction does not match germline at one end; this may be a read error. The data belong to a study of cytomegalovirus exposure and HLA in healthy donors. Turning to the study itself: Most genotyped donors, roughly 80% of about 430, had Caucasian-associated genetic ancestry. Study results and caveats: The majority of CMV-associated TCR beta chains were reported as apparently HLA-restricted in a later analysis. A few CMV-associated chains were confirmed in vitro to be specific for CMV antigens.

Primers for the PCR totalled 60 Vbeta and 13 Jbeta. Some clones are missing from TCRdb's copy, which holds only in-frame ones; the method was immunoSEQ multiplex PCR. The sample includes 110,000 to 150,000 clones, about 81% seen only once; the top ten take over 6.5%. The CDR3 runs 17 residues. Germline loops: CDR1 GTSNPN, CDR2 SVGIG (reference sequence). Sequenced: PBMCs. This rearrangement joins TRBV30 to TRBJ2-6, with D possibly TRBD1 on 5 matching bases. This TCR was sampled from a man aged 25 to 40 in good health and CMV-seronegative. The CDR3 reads CAWSRGRVYSGANGLTF. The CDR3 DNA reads TGTGCCTGGAGTAGGGGCAGGGTTTACTCTGGGGCCAACGGCCTGACTTTC.